This T cell receptor (beta chain) comes out of a study of blood T cell repertoires in COVID-19. The overall study: Specimens from acute and convalescent COVID-19 originated in the United States, Italy and Spain. PBMCs, B-cell-depleted T cells, or T cells were the source of the cDNA or gDNA that made up the material.

The method was immunoSEQ multiplex PCR; TCRdb's version includes in-frame clones alone and lacks a portion of them. The sample has roughly 290,000 clones; 85% to 90% are singletons. The sample consisted of peripheral blood. This TCR came from a man aged 30-40 years with acute or convalescent COVID-19.

The CDR3 region is CASSFTGEVPETQYF. Written as DNA, the CDR3 is TGTGCCAGCAGTTTTACAGGTGAAGTACCAGAGACCCAGTACTTC. The chain carries TRBV27 and TRBJ2-5; possibly TRBD1 for D (5 bases). Germline-derived CDR1 and CDR2 are MNHEY and SMNVEV (reference sequence). Between the trimmed V and J ends, which lost 3 bases and 4 bases, there was a span of 15 bases. The CDR3 length is 15 residues.